This T cell receptor beta chain was retrieved from a study of blood T cells in healthy people across ages. Study outcomes and limitations: Leaving the PBMCs unsorted stopped any conclusive comparison of naive versus antigen-experienced cells. Roughly linearly, TCR beta diversity per million T cells fell as age increased.

This clonotype was found a few times. Its specificity is not known. V was pared by 6 bases and J by 0 bases, with 6 bases of the junction left unmatched. CDR1 and CDR2 (germline): SQVTM, ANQGSEA. The CDR3 runs to 14 residues. A sample-barcoded 5' primer and a J-beta primer mix were used in a second PCR of about 7 to 12 cycles. Each CDR3 protein is one row after TCRdb ran MiXCR on the 5' RACE reads. The sample gives about 730,000 distinct CDR3 sequences, roughly 43% of which show up once; 20% to 25% is in the top ten. The clonotype was recovered from an older woman in good health. The sequencing input was blood. The rearrangement links TRBV29-1 to TRBJ2-3, with 7 nucleotides matching TRBD2. The CDR3 loop is CSVIAGTSTDTQYF. The DNA for the CDR3 is TGCAGCGTCATAGCGGGTACTAGCACAGATACGCAGTATTTT.